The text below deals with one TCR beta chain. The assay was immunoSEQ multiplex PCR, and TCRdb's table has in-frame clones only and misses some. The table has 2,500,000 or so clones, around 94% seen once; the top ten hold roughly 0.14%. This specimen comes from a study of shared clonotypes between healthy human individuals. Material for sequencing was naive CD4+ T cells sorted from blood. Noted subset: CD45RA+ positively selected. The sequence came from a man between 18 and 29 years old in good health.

The CDR3 reads CASSYGYKGAGEKLFF. CDR3 DNA sequence: TGCGCCAGCAGCTACGGCTACAAGGGGGCTGGTGAAAAACTGTTTTTT. The rearrangement links TRBV5-1 to TRBJ1-4; TRBD1 matches 7 bases. V lost 3 bases, J lost 7 bases, and 12 bases stayed unmatched. Germline-derived CDR1 and CDR2 are SGHRS and YFSETQ. There are 16 residues in the CDR3.